Shown below are 7 T cell receptor beta chains from a single sample sequenced in a study of T cell changes during pregnancy in multiple sclerosis. The method was immunoSEQ multiplex PCR; TCRdb's version includes in-frame clones alone and lacks a portion of them. Here the sample spans 61,000 or so clones, roughly 93% being singletons. Sequencing used CD4+ T cells from peripheral blood mononuclear cells, obtained before pregnancy. The receptors originated from a female donor with multiple sclerosis, enrolled in a pregnancy study.

The gene calls are TRBV6-5 and TRBJ2-7, with 7 bases that match TRBD2. There are 13 residues in the CDR3. Trimming cost V 6 bases and J 4 bases; bases outside gene matches: 6. Per the germline V gene, CDR1 is MNHEY and CDR2 is SVGAGI. DNA of the CDR3: TGTGCCAGCAGCCGGGACTACAATTACGAGCAGTACTTC. It encodes CASSRDYNYEQYF.

The chain carries TRBV5-4 and TRBJ2-4; D is possibly TRBD2 (6 bases). CDR1 and CDR2 (germline): SGHNT, YYREEE (reference sequence). This CDR3 comprises 14 residues. V lost 3 bases, J lost 0 bases, and 7 bases lay in between. CDR3 nucleotide sequence: TGTGCCAGCAGCTCGGGACTAGCCAAAAACATTCAGTACTTC. Protein sequence: CASSSGLAKNIQYF. The full variable domain, its missing parts supplied by reference TRBV5-4 and TRBJ2-4, is ETGVTQSPTHLIKTRGQQVTLRCSSQSGHNTVSWYQQALGQGPQFIFQYYREEENGRGNFPPRFSGLQFPNYSSELNVNALELDDSALYLCASSSGLAKNIQYFGAGTRLSVL.

The rearrangement joins TRBV2 to TRBJ2-3, with unresolved D. The germline V gene encodes CDR1 SNHLY and CDR2 FYNNEI. This CDR3 region has 18 residues. The ends were cut back, 3 bases at V and 0 bases at J, with 19 bases in the middle. The CDR3 DNA is TGTGCCAGCAGTGACAGCGATCACGAGCCTTATAGCACAGATACGCAGTATTTT. It is translated as CASSDSDHEPYSTDTQYF.

This clone has a single count. The rearrangement joins TRBV7-2 to TRBJ2-1; 14 bases align to TRBD2. Unmatched junction bases numbered 6, after V lost 5 bases and J lost 0 bases. Germline values: CDR1 SGHTA, CDR2 FQGNSA. CDR3 length: 18 residues. The DNA for the CDR3 is TGTGCCAGCAGCCGGACTAGCGGGAGGTTGAGCTCCTACAATGAGCAGTTCTTC. Its translation: CASSRTSGRLSSYNEQFF.

The chain uses TRBV19 and TRBJ2-3; 10 bases are a match to TRBD1. The germline V gene has CDR1 LNHDA and CDR2 SQIVND (reference sequence). Trimming cost V 7 bases and J 1 base; bases outside gene matches: 8. The CDR3 consists of 16 residues. The CDR3 protein is CASIQLGTGGTDTQYF. The CDR3 DNA reads TGTGCCAGTATCCAGCTAGGGACAGGGGGCACAGATACGCAGTATTTT.

The chain carries TRBV9 and TRBJ2-7; tentatively, D is TRBD1 (6 bases). Trimming pared 0 bases from V and 2 bases from J, leaving 12 bases between. Germline CDR1 SGDLS, CDR2 YYNGEE. CDR3 length: 15 amino acids. The CDR3 nucleotides are TGTGCCAGCAGCGTAGGCGTCAGGGGAGCCTACGAGCAGTACTTC. Translating it yields CASSVGVRGAYEQYF.

The chain couples TRBV7-2 to TRBJ1-4, with D uncertain. Germline CDR1 and CDR2: SGHTA and FQGNSA. CDR3 size: 14 residues. V shed 5 bases and J shed 7 bases, with 14 bases lying between them. CDR3 nucleotides: TGTGCCAGCAGCCCGCAGGCGCCCACTGAAAAACTGTTTTTT. Translating gives CASSPQAPTEKLFF.